This T cell receptor beta chain was captured by sequencing in a study of preoperative IRX-2 immunotherapy in early breast cancer (dated by TCRdb to the late 2010s). Taken from the germline V gene (reference sequence), the CDR1 and CDR2 loops are GTSNPN and SVGIG. V ends up 5 bases short and J 2 bases short, with an unmatched junction base count of 3. The CDR3, cysteine through phenylalanine, is 12 amino acids long. This entry keeps only the CDR3 DNA: 36 bases, framed from base 1. This clone appeared once. Its antigen target is currently unknown. Per-nucleotide qualities are absent, and no much larger clonotype sits a single base away. The treatment or condition tag for this specimen amounts to: preoperative locoregional IRX-2 cytokine immunotherapy. The samples were obtained from a phase Ib study that tested preoperative, locoregional IRX-2 cytokine immunotherapy meant to prime immune responses. Donors were patients with early-stage breast cancer who received IRX-2 before surgery.

Library construction relied on the immunoSEQ multiplex PCR assay. The table comes from immuneACCESS by way of TCRdb, which keeps in-frame sequences with V and J called. Part of the clones is missing from these tables; in studies checked, under half for an unresolved V gene and the rest for unknown reasons. The table for this sample lists more than 25,000 clones; about 81% of them were counted only once. The ten largest account for roughly 1.4% of the sample. This receptor was taken from a human donor with breast cancer. The input for sequencing was lymph node tissue, taken after IRX-2 immunotherapy. Recombination joined TRBV30 with TRBJ2-7; 7 bases in the junction line up with TRBD1. The CDR3: CAWGRGTYEQYF. The nucleotide sequence is TGTGCCTGGGGCAGGGGGACCTACGAGCAGTACTTC. Joined to the reference TRBV30 and TRBJ2-7 proteins, this CDR3 gives the full variable domain: SQTIHQWPATLVQPVGSPLSLECTVEGTSNPNLYWYRQAAGRGLQLLFYSVGIGQISSEVPQNLSASRPQDRQFILSSKKLLLSDSGFYLCAWGRGTYEQYFGPGTRLTVT.